A single TCR beta chain is shown here with its context. This entry is derived from a study of cytomegalovirus exposure and HLA in healthy donors. Both 60 Vbeta primers and 13 Jbeta primers went into the PCR. Authors' data handling: Around 11 million shared chains were among approximately 80 million unique TCR beta chains counted in a later analysis. Sequencing used immunoSEQ multiplex PCR; TCRdb keeps in-frame clones, though not all of them. V and J calls and clone size follow that table, whereas D and trimming were derived from the DNA. The specimen's table records 35,000 to 45,000 clones. Germline assignment: CDR1 MNHEY and CDR2 SMNVEV (reference sequence). V lost 0 bases, J lost 3 bases, and 3 bases stayed unmatched. This CDR3 has 16 residues.

The rearrangement joins TRBV27 to TRBJ2-2; TRBD2 matches at 8 bases. This receptor was taken from a man aged 25-45 years in good health and CMV-seronegative. Input material: PBMCs. CDR3: CASSLSSGGYTGELFF. As DNA, the CDR3 is TGTGCCAGCAGTTTATCCAGCGGGGGTTACACCGGGGAGCTGTTTTTT.